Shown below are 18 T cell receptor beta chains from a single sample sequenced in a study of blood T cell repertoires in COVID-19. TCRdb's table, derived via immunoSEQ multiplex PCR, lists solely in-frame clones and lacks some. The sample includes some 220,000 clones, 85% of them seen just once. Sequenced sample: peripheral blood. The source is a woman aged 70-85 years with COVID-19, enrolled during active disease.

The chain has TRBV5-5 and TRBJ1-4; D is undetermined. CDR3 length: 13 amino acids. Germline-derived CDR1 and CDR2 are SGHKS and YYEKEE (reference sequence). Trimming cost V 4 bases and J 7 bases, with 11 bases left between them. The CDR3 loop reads CASSLTLREKLFF. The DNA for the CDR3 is TGTGCCAGCAGCCTCACGTTGCGTGAAAAACTGTTTTTT.

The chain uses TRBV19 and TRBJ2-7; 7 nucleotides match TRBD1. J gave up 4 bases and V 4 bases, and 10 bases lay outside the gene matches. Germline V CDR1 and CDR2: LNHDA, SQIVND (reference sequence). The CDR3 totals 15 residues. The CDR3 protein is CASSKPPGQLYEQYF. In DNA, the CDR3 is TGTGCCAGTAGTAAGCCCCCGGGACAGCTATACGAGCAGTACTTC.

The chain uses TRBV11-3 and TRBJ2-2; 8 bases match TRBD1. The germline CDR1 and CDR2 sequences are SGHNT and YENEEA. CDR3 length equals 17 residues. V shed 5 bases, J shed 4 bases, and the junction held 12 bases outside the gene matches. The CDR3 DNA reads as TGTGCCAGCAGCGAACCTGGGACAGGCCCCATCACCGGGGAGCTGTTTTTT. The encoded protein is CASSEPGTGPITGELFF.

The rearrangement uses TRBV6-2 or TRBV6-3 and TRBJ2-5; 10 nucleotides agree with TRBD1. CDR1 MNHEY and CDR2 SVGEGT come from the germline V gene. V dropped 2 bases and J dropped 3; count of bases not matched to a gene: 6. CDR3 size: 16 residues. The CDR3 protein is CASSYRGTGVEETQYF. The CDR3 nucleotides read TGTGCCAGCAGTTACCGGGGGACAGGGGTAGAAGAGACCCAGTACTTC.

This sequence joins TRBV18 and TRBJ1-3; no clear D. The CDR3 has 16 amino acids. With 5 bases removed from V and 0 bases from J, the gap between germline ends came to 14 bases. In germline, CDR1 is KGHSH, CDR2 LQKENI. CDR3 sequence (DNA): TGTGCCAGCTCAGAGAACAGCGGTCACTCTGGAAACACCATATATTTT. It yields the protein CASSENSGHSGNTIYF.

CDR3 protein: CASSRQGNYGYTF. CDR3 DNA: TGTGCCAGCAGCCGACAGGGGAACTATGGCTACACCTTC. The chain combines TRBV28 with TRBJ1-2; 8 bases match TRBD1. J gave up 2 bases and V 6 bases, and 2 bases lay outside the gene matches. The CDR3 runs 13 residues. CDR1 and CDR2 from the germline V gene are MDHEN and SYDVKM.

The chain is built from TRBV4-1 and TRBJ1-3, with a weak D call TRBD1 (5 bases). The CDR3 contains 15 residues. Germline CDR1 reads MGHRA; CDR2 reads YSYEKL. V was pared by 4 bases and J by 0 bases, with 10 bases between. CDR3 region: CASSLGLLSGNTIYF. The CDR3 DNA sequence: TGCGCCAGCAGCCTGGGACTGCTCTCTGGAAACACCATATATTTT.

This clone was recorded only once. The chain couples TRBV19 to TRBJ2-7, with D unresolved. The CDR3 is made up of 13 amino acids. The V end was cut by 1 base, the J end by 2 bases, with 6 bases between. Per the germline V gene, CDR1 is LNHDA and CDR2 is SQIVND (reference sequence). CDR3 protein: CASSIGIPYEQYF. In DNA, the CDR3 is TGTGCCAGTAGTATAGGTATCCCCTACGAGCAGTACTTC.

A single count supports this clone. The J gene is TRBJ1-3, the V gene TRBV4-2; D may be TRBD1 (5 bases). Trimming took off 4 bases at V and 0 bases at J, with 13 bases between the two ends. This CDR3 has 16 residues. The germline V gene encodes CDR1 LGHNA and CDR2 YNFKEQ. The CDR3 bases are TGTGCCAGCAGCCTCTACCTGGGGGGCTCTGGAAACACCATATATTTT. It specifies CASSLYLGGSGNTIYF.

Written as DNA, the CDR3 is TGTGCCAGCAGCCTCCGGGGAAGGAGGTATAACTATGGCTACACCTTC. Encoded protein: CASSLRGRRYNYGYTF. The J gene is TRBJ1-2, the V gene TRBV6-2 or TRBV6-3; D is undetermined. From germline, CDR1 is MNHEY and CDR2 SVGEGT. Trimming removed 6 bases at V and 1 base at J, with 18 bases between. This CDR3 spans 16 amino acids.

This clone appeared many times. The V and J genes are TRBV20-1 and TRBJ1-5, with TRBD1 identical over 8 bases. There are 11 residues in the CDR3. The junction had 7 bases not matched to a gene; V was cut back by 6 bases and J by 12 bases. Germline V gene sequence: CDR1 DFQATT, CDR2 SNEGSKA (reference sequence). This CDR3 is CSASRTGIQHF. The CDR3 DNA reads TGCAGTGCAAGCCGGACAGGGATCCAGCATTTT.

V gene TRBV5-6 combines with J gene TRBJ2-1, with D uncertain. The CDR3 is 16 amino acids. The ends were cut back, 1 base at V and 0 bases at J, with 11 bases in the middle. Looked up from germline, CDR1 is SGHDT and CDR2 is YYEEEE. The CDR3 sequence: CASSLSWRSSYNEQFF. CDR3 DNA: TGTGCCAGCAGCTTGAGTTGGCGGAGCTCCTACAATGAGCAGTTCTTC.

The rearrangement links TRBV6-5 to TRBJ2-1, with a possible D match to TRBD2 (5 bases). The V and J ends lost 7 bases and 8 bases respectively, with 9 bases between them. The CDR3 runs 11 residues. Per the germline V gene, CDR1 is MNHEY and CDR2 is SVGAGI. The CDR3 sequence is CASTRGHEQFF. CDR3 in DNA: TGTGCCAGCACCCGGGGTCATGAGCAGTTCTTC.

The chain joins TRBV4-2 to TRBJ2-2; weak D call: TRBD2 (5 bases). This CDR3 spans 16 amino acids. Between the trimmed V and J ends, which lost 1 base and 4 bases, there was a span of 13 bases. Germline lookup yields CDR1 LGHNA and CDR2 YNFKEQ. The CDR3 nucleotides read TGTGCCAGCAGCCAAGGTGGACTCTCGGGCACCGGGGAGCTGTTTTTT. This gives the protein CASSQGGLSGTGELFF.

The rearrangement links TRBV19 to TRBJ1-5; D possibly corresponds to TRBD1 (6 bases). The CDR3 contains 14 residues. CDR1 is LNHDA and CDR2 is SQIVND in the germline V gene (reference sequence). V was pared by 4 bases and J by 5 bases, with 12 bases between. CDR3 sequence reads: CASSTQGSDQPQHF. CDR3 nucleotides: TGTGCCAGTAGTACACAGGGTAGTGATCAGCCCCAGCATTTT. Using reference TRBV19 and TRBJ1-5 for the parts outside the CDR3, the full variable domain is DGGITQSPKYLFRKEGQNVTLSCEQNLNHDAMYWYRQDPGQGLRLIYYSQIVNDFQKGDIAEGYSVSREKKESFPLTVTSAQKNPTAFYLCASSTQGSDQPQHFGDGTRLSIL.

CDR3 sequence reads: CASSQAGDANYGYTF. The CDR3 DNA follows: TGTGCCAGCAGCCAAGCCGGGGATGCTAACTATGGCTACACCTTC. The chain couples TRBV4-2 to TRBJ1-2; D remains unclear. V was clipped by 1 base and J by 0 bases, with 9 bases between them. The CDR3 is 15 residues long. Germline CDR1 LGHNA, CDR2 YNFKEQ.

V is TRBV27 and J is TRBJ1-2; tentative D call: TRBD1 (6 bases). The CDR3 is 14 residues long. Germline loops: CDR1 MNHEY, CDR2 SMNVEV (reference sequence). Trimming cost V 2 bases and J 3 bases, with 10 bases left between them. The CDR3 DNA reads TGTGCCAGCAGTTTAGGTCCAGGGGACTATGGCTACACCTTC. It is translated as CASSLGPGDYGYTF.

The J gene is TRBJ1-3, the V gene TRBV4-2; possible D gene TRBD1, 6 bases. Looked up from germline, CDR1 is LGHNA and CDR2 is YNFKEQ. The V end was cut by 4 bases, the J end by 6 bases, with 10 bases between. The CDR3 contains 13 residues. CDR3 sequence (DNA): TGTGCCAGCAGCCTTCGACAGGAAAACACCATATATTTT. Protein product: CASSLRQENTIYF.